This TCR beta chain is drawn from a study of blood T cell repertoires in COVID-19. Whole-study context: T cells, B-cell-depleted T cells, or PBMCs supplied cDNA or gDNA.

CDR1 PRHDT and CDR2 FYEKMQ come from the germline V gene (reference sequence). The CDR3 loop spans 16 amino acids. V lost 5 bases to trimming and J lost 1 base; unmatched junction nucleotides: 10. Data came from immunoSEQ multiplex PCR; TCRdb stores just in-frame clones and leaves some out. The sample yields approximately 230,000 clones, around 88% seen once. Specimen: peripheral blood. V usage is TRBV13 and J usage is TRBJ1-1; TRBD1 agrees at 7 bases. The receptor's source is an elderly man with acute or convalescent COVID-19. The CDR3: CASSLRRQGGNTEAFF. CDR3 sequence (DNA): TGTGCCAGCAGCCTCCGAAGACAGGGAGGGAACACTGAAGCTTTCTTT.